This T cell receptor beta chain originates from a study of immune evolution from preneoplasia to lung adenocarcinoma. Study-wide results and caveats: Top clone frequencies peaked in normal lung, apparently declining through invasive adenocarcinoma.

As to this clone: Its antigen is undetermined.

The CDR3 extends over 15 amino acids. V was clipped by 2 bases and J by 4 bases; unmatched bases: 6. Germline V gene sequence: CDR1 SGHDT, CDR2 YYEEEE. The method was immunoSEQ multiplex PCR; TCRdb's version includes in-frame clones alone and lacks a portion of them. In the table there are about 14,000 clones, approximately 80% of which are singletons. The sequenced material came from FFPE minimally invasive lung adenocarcinoma tissue. The TCR was taken from a person aged 65 to 85 with lung adenocarcinoma. The chain employs TRBV5-6 and TRBJ2-1; 7 nucleotides line up with TRBD1. DNA for the CDR3: TGTGCCAGCAGCTTTAGGGGGCGCGAATACAATGAGCAGTTCTTC. This gives the protein CASSFRGREYNEQFF.